Presented here are 8 T cell receptor beta chains from one specimen sequenced in a study of immune evolution from preneoplasia to lung adenocarcinoma. Method: immunoSEQ multiplex PCR; TCRdb's copy keeps in-frame clones and lacks some. The sample yields under 45,000 clones, around 79% seen once. Sequenced: FFPE invasive lung adenocarcinoma tissue. These receptor sequences come from a person between 60 and 69 years old with lung adenocarcinoma.

V and J are TRBV10-1 and TRBJ1-5; D possibly corresponds to TRBD1 (6 bases). The CDR3 runs to 13 residues. V was shortened by 6 bases and J by 5 bases, with 11 bases between the two germline ends. Germline V lookup: CDR1 WNHNN, CDR2 SYGVQD (reference sequence). The CDR3 is CASSGTRDQPQHF. The CDR3 region has the DNA TGCGCCAGCAGCGGGACAAGGGATCAGCCCCAGCATTTT.

The chain is built from TRBV9 and TRBJ2-7; D remains unclear. This CDR3 has 14 residues. Germline lookup yields CDR1 SGDLS and CDR2 YYNGEE. Trimming cost V 0 bases and J 3 bases, with 10 bases left between them. The CDR3 DNA reads TGTGCCAGCAGCGTAGATATAGGGTTCTACGAGCAGTACTTC. This codes for CASSVDIGFYEQYF.

This chain links TRBV7-8 with TRBJ2-7; D uncertain. The CDR3 totals 13 residues. V gave up 3 bases and J gave up 1 base, with 7 bases separating them. The germline gives CDR1 SGHVS, CDR2 FQNEAQ. CDR3: CASSFSGSYEQYF. CDR3 DNA: TGTGCCAGCAGCTTCTCAGGTTCCTACGAGCAGTACTTC.

The genes are TRBV11-2 and TRBJ2-3; 13 bases fit TRBD2. CDR1 is SGHAT and CDR2 is FQNNGV in the germline V gene. The CDR3 runs to 17 residues. The junction had 8 bases not matched to a gene; V was cut back by 4 bases and J by 4 bases. For the CDR3, the DNA is TGTGCCAGCAGCTCGGGACTAGCGGGACCTAGGGCAGATACGCAGTATTTT. Translating gives CASSSGLAGPRADTQYF.

CDR3 nucleotides: TGCAGCGTTGCTGGGACAGGTTACAATCAGCCCCAGCATTTT. Translated: CSVAGTGYNQPQHF. The J gene is TRBJ1-5, the V gene TRBV29-1; TRBD1 agrees at 8 bases. After removal of 4 bases from V and 3 bases from J, the junction contained 5 bases not matched to a gene. Germline CDR1 reads SQVTM; CDR2 reads ANQGSEA. The CDR3 is 14 residues long.

V and J are TRBV27 and TRBJ1-1, with no clear D. Germline lookup yields CDR1 MNHEY and CDR2 SMNVEV (reference sequence). This CDR3 is built from 14 residues. The V end was cut by 4 bases, the J end by 0 bases, with 9 bases between. Here the CDR3 reads CASSYGRLNTEAFF. The CDR3 DNA is TGTGCCAGCAGTTATGGACGGCTGAACACTGAAGCTTTCTTT.

The chain combines TRBV7-9 with TRBJ2-1; D gene ambiguous. CDR1 and CDR2 (germline): SEHNR, FQNEAQ (reference sequence). Trimming pared 5 bases from V and 2 bases from J, leaving 13 bases between. CDR3 length: 15 residues. Here the CDR3 DNA reads TGTGCCAGCAGCCCTCAGCGAAACCCCTACAATGAGCAGTTCTTC. It codes for CASSPQRNPYNEQFF.

V gene TRBV6-1 combines with J gene TRBJ2-5; TRBD2 aligns across 14 bases. The trim removed 6 bases at V and 7 bases at J, leaving 7 bases unmatched. CDR3 size: 15 residues. Germline CDR1 MNHNS, CDR2 SASEGT. CDR3 sequence reads: CASSPGTSGSRTQYF. The CDR3 nucleotides read TGTGCCAGCAGCCCCGGGACTAGCGGGAGTAGGACCCAGTACTTC.